Listed below are T cell receptor beta chains from one sample, sequenced in a study of blood T cells in healthy people across ages. TCRdb independently ran MiXCR on the 5' RACE reads; one entry per CDR3 protein. The sample records some 900,000 distinct CDR3 sequences, more than 25% being singletons. The sequenced sample consisted of blood. The receptors were gathered from a woman of 80 years or more in good health. Each CDR3 is given with its conserved first and last residue. Fields, in order: J gene, V gene, D gene, clone size, CDR3 protein, CDR3 DNA. D genes are given only for firm matches. Clone size is not always given. Where it is, it says once, few, many or a class for expanded clones.

>TRBJ1-2|TRBV20-1|-|-
CSARDHARSVGNYGYTF
TGCAGTGCTAGAGATCACGCACGATCGGTAGGGAACTATGGCTACACCTTC
>TRBJ2-2|TRBV7-2|-|-
CASSLPGLNTGELFF
TGTGCCAGCAGCTTACCGGGACTGAACACCGGGGAGCTGTTTTTT
>TRBJ1-1|TRBV6-6|-|few
CASSYGVGIEWSEAFF
TGTGCCAGCAGTTACGGTGTGGGAATCGAGTGGTCTGAAGCTTTCTTT
>TRBJ1-2|TRBV6-5|TRBD1|-
CASSYSGTDKGYTF
TGTGCCAGCAGTTACTCGGGGACAGATAAAGGCTACACCTTC
>TRBJ1-2|TRBV18|TRBD1|-
CASSPGTGYNNYGYTF
TGTGCCAGCTCACCCGGGACAGGCTATAATAACTATGGCTACACCTTC
>TRBJ2-3|TRBV7-2|-|-
CAGSPGATGADTQYF
TGTGCCGGCAGCCCTGGGGCGACGGGGGCAGATACGCAGTATTTT
>TRBJ2-7|TRBV9|-|many
CASSPQRGYPYEQYF
TGTGCCAGCAGCCCCCAACGGGGGTACCCCTACGAGCAGTACTTC
>TRBJ1-1|TRBV5-1|-|few
CASSLEMGQGHAEAFF
TGCGCCAGCAGCTTGGAGATGGGCCAGGGGCATGCTGAAGCTTTCTTT
>TRBJ1-4|TRBV6-6|TRBD1|-
CASSYLRQGDEKLFF
TGTGCCAGCAGTTACTTGAGACAGGGGGACGAAAAACTGTTTTTT
>TRBJ1-5|TRBV6-6|TRBD1|-
CASRATTGGYQPQHF
TGTGCCAGCAGGGCTACTACAGGGGGTTATCAGCCCCAGCATTTT
>TRBJ2-7|TRBV12-3/TRBV12-4|-|many
CASSFPNVLWGGDRSSYEQYF
TGTGCCAGCAGTTTCCCAAACGTTTTGTGGGGGGGGGACAGGAGCTCCTACGAGCAGTACTTC
>TRBJ1-6|TRBV6-2/TRBV6-3|-|many
CASSYLRSPLHF
TGTGCCAGCAGTTATCTGCGGTCACCCCTCCACTTT
>TRBJ2-1|TRBV5-1|-|many
CASTAGSSYNEQFF
TGCGCCAGCACAGCGGGCAGCTCCTACAATGAGCAGTTCTTC
>TRBJ1-2|TRBV30|TRBD1|once
CAWRRQGIYTNYGYTF
TGTGCCTGGAGAAGACAGGGTATTTATACTAACTATGGCTACACCTTC
>TRBJ1-2|TRBV25-1|-|few
CASQSRGGYTF
TGTGCCAGCCAGTCACGGGGAGGCTACACCTTC
>TRBJ2-2|TRBV7-2|-|-
CASSLVQTNTGELFF
TGTGCCAGCAGCTTAGTACAGACGAACACCGGGGAGCTGTTTTTT
>TRBJ2-7|TRBV13|TRBD1|few
CASSPDRGDEQYF
TGTGCCAGCAGCCCGGACAGGGGCGACGAGCAGTACTTC
>TRBJ2-3|TRBV6-5|TRBD1|many
CASSYLTGGEFTDTQYF
TGTGCCAGCAGTTACCTAACAGGGGGCGAATTCACAGATACGCAGTATTTT
>TRBJ2-1|TRBV7-2|-|many
CASSAWGRGFNEQFF
TGTGCCAGCAGTGCTTGGGGGCGTGGGTTCAATGAGCAGTTCTTC
>TRBJ1-2|TRBV19|-|-
CASSRSDKGGNGYTF
TGTGCCAGTAGCCGTTCCGACAAGGGGGGAAATGGCTACACCTTC
>TRBJ2-7|TRBV20-1|TRBD2|-
CSASSASGSQDEQYF
TGCAGTGCTAGTAGTGCTAGCGGGAGTCAGGACGAGCAGTACTTC
>TRBJ1-3|TRBV7-2|-|-
CASSLDRPRSGNTIYF
TGTGCCAGCAGCTTAGACAGACCGAGATCTGGAAACACCATATATTTT
>TRBJ2-3|TRBV19|TRBD1|-
CATRTGGTDTQYF
TGTGCCACCAGGACAGGGGGAACGGATACGCAGTATTTT